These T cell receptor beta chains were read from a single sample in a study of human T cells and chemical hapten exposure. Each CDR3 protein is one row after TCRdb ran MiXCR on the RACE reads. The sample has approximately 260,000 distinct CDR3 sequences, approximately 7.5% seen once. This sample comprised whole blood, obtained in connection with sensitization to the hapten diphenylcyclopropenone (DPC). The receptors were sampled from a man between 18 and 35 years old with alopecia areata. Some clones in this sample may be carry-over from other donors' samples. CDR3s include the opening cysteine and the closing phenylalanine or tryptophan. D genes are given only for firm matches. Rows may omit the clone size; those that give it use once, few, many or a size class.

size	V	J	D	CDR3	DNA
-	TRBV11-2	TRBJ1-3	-	CASSNYGTDSGNTIYF	TGTGCCAGCAGCAACTACGGGACCGACTCTGGAAACACCATATATTTT
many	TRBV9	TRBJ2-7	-	CASSVGAGHYEQYF	TGTGCCAGCAGCGTAGGGGCAGGGCATTACGAGCAGTACTTC
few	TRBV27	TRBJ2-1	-	CASSLMTSSSYNEQFF	TGTGCCAGCAGTTTAATGACTAGTAGCTCCTACAATGAGCAGTTCTTC
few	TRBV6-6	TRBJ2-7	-	CASSHTPIYEQYF	TGTGCCAGCAGCCATACCCCAATCTACGAGCAGTACTTC
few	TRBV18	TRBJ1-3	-	CASSPETGAGNTIYF	TGTGCCAGCTCACCAGAGACAGGCGCTGGAAACACCATATATTTT
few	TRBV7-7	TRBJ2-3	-	CASSPNGPSTDTQYF	TGTGCCAGCAGCCCGAACGGACCTAGCACAGATACGCAGTATTTT
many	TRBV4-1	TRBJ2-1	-	CASSPNDGYNEQFF	TGCGCCAGCAGCCCCAACGACGGCTACAATGAGCAGTTCTTC
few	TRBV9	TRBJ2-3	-	CASSVGARRTDTQYF	TGTGCCAGCAGCGTAGGAGCGAGACGCACAGATACGCAGTATTTT
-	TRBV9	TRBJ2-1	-	CASSVDQVNEQFF	TGTGCCAGCAGCGTAGATCAGGTCAATGAGCAGTTCTTC
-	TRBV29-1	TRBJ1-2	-	CSVVRSYGYTF	TGCAGCGTTGTGCGTAGTTATGGCTACACCTTC
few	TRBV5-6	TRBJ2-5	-	CASSLSADQYF	TGTGCCAGCAGCTTGTCGGCGGACCAGTACTTC
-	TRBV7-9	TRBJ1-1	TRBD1	CATETGRFLEAFF	TGTGCCACCGAGACAGGGAGGTTTCTAGAAGCTTTCTTT
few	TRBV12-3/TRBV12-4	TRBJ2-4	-	CASSLPTGPLAKNIQYF	TGTGCCAGCAGTTTACCGACGGGCCCCCTAGCCAAAAACATTCAGTACTTC
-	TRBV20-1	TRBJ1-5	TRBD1	CSAGGDSKFNQPQHF	TGCAGTGCTGGAGGGGACAGCAAATTTAATCAGCCCCAGCATTTT
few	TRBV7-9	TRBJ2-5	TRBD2	CASRPSGAMYLQETQYF	TGTGCCAGCAGGCCTAGCGGGGCCATGTACTTACAAGAGACCCAGTACTTC
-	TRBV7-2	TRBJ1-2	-	CASAFGAESFNYGYTF	TGTGCCAGCGCTTTCGGAGCCGAAAGCTTTAACTATGGCTACACCTTC
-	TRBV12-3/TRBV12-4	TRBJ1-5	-	CASSRPPRVQPQHF	TGTGCCAGCAGCCGTCCTCCTCGGGTTCAGCCCCAGCATTTT
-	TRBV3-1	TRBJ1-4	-	CASSLRRTGNEKLFF	TGTGCCAGCAGCCTACGAAGGACGGGTAATGAAAAACTGTTTTTT
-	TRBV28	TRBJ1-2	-	CASSLNVDSNYGYTF	TGTGCCAGCAGTTTAAACGTCGACAGTAACTATGGCTACACCTTC
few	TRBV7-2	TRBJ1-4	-	CASSLILGRTNEKLFF	TGTGCCAGCAGCTTGATATTGGGACGCACTAATGAAAAACTGTTTTTT
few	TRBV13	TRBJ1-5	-	CASSPGSRGTQHF	TGTGCCAGCAGCCCCGGATCCAGGGGTACCCAGCATTTT
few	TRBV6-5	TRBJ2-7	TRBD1	CASSYEGQGAYEQYF	TGTGCCAGCAGTTACGAGGGACAGGGGGCCTACGAGCAGTACTTC
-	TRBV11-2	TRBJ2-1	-	CASSPIQGGKPHEQFF	TGTGCCAGCAGCCCCATTCAGGGGGGAAAGCCCCATGAGCAGTTCTTC
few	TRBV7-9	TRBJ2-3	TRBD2	CASRLLAGRADTQYF	TGTGCCAGCAGGTTACTAGCGGGGAGGGCAGATACGCAGTATTTT
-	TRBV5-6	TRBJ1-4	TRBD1	CASQPVRPPTGQDEKLFF	TGTGCCAGTCAGCCGGTCCGCCCGCCGACAGGGCAGGACGAAAAACTGTTTTTT
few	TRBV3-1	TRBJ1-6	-	CASSQDAAPTSPLHF	TGTGCCAGCAGCCAAGATGCGGCACCTACTTCACCCCTCCACTTT
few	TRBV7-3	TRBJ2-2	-	CASSLTQGELFF	TGTGCCAGCAGCTTAACCCAGGGAGAGCTGTTTTTT
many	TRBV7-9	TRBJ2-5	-	CASRISGTTETQYF	TGTGCCAGCAGGATCTCCGGGACGACAGAGACCCAGTACTTC
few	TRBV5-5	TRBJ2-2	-	CASSLAITGTGELFF	TGTGCCAGCAGCTTGGCAATAACAGGCACCGGGGAGCTGTTTTTT
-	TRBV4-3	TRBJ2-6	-	CASSQVSSGANVLTF	TGCGCCAGCAGCCAAGTGAGCTCTGGGGCCAACGTCCTGACTTTC
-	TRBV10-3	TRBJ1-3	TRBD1	CAISDPGQGNGNTIYF	TGTGCCATCAGTGATCCGGGACAGGGCAACGGAAACACCATATATTTT
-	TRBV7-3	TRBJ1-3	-	CASSRTGDISGNTIYF	TGTGCCAGCAGCCGAACCGGGGACATCTCTGGAAACACCATATATTTT
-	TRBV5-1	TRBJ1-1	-	CASSSGTRGAGTEAFF	TGCGCCAGCAGCTCTGGGACCCGGGGCGCGGGCACTGAAGCTTTCTTT
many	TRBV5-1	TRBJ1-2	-	CASSLVAGENYGYTF	TGCGCCAGCAGCTTGGTGGCAGGGGAAAACTATGGCTACACCTTC
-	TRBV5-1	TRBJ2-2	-	CASSSRAENTGELFF	TGCGCCAGCAGCTCAAGGGCAGAGAACACCGGGGAGCTGTTTTTT
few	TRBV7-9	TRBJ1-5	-	CASSLSGTEQHF	TGTGCCAGCAGCTTATCAGGCACAGAGCAGCATTTT
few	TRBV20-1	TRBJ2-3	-	CSARGGVYTDTQYF	TGCAGTGCTAGAGGTGGGGTATACACAGATACGCAGTATTTT
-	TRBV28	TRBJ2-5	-	CATSRYQETQYF	TGTGCCACCAGTCGGTACCAAGAGACCCAGTACTTC
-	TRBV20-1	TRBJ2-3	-	CSARRTRGTDTQYF	TGCAGTGCTAGGCGTACGAGGGGCACAGATACGCAGTATTTT
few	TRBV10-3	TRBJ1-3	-	CATLGVSGNTIYF	TGTGCCACATTGGGGGTCTCAGGAAACACCATATATTTT
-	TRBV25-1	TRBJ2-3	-	CASSDTQISTDTQYF	TGTGCCAGCAGTGACACCCAGATAAGCACAGATACGCAGTATTTT
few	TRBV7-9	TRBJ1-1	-	CASSLPSLAFF	TGTGCCAGCAGCTTACCCTCGTTAGCTTTCTTT
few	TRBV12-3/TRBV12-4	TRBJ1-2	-	CASSLQEFYGYTF	TGTGCCAGCAGTTTACAAGAGTTCTATGGCTACACCTTC
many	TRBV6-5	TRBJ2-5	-	CASMQGEETQYF	TGTGCCAGCATGCAGGGCGAAGAGACCCAGTACTTC
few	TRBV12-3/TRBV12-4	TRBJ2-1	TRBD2	CASVYGLAGGLNEQFF	TGTGCCAGCGTATACGGACTAGCGGGGGGTCTTAATGAGCAGTTCTTC
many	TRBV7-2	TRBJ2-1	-	CALTDGLPHNEQFF	TGTGCCCTCACAGACGGCCTACCACACAATGAGCAGTTCTTC
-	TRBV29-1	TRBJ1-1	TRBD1	CSVVTGTGGSEAFF	TGCAGCGTTGTAACCGGGACAGGGGGATCTGAAGCTTTCTTT
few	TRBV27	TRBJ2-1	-	CASSPQGLGYNEQFF	TGTGCCAGCAGTCCCCAGGGGTTGGGGTACAATGAGCAGTTCTTC
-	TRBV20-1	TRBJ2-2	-	CSAPTRNTGELFF	TGCAGTGCTCCTACACGAAACACCGGGGAGCTGTTTTTT
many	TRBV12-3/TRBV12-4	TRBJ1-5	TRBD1	CASSSRTGLRQPQHF	TGTGCCAGCAGTTCGCGGACAGGGCTGAGGCAGCCCCAGCATTTT